Shown below are 18 T cell receptor beta chains from a single sample sequenced in a study of T cell repertoires in cytomegalovirus infection. Antigens for these TCRs are unknown. TCRdb called the reads again in MiXCR, with one record for every CDR3 protein. The table has some 350,000 distinct CDR3 sequences, around a third seen once. The sample in question was cultured PBMCs, obtained from culture after CMV antigen stimulation. The receptors here all came from a human donor in good health (CMV status not recorded). Some clones in this sample may be carry-over from other donors' samples.

The chain joins TRBV4-3 to TRBJ2-1; possibly TRBD1 or TRBD2 for D (5 bases each). V was cut by 6 bases and J by 10 bases, with 22 bases left in between. The CDR3 consists of 15 residues. Germline V lookup: CDR1 LGHNA, CDR2 YSLEER. The CDR3 nucleotides read TGCGCCAGCAGTACCGGGACCCTCGTTGGATTAGAGCAGTTCTTC. Translated, it gives CASSTGTLVGLEQFF.

The chain joins TRBV12-3 or TRBV12-4 to TRBJ2-2, with a possible D match to TRBD2 (6 bases). V gave up 6 bases and J gave up 5 bases, with 22 bases separating them. The CDR3 contains 17 residues. Written as DNA, the CDR3 is TGTGCCAGCAGCGCCCAGGTTGAGCGGGTGTTTACCGGGGAGCTGTTTTTT. Protein product: CASSAQVERVFTGELFF.

The chain uses TRBV7-2 and TRBJ1-3, with a possible D match to TRBD1 (6 bases). Trimming stripped 3 bases from V and 0 bases from J, with 9 bases between. The CDR3 runs 15 residues. Germline values: CDR1 SGHTA, CDR2 FQGNSA. The CDR3, as DNA: TGTGCCAGCAGCTTGGGGGCAGACTCTGGAAACACCATATATTTT. Its translation is CASSLGADSGNTIYF.

The chain recombines TRBV6-5 with TRBJ2-7; D may be TRBD2 (6 bases). From germline, CDR1 is MNHEY and CDR2 SVGAGI. V lost 5 bases, J lost 5 bases, and 19 bases lay in between. The CDR3 sequence is 15 residues long. CDR3 nucleotide sequence: TGTGCCAGCAGTCGCCCCGGGGGAGTCGTCGACGAGCAGTACGTC. This codes for CASSRPGGVVDEQYV.

The chain recombines TRBV7-2 with TRBJ1-2; D may be TRBD1 (5 bases). In germline, CDR1 is SGHTA, CDR2 FQGNSA. The CDR3 is 14 residues long. Trimming removed 5 bases from V and 4 bases from J, with 14 bases in between. This chain's CDR3 is CASSGRDPIYGYTF. The CDR3 bases are TGTGCCAGCAGCGGACGGGACCCGATCTATGGCTACACCTTC.

This rearrangement joins TRBV29-1 to TRBJ1-1; D might be TRBD1 (6 bases). V lost 7 bases to trimming and J lost 5 bases, with 17 bases between them. The CDR3 contains 13 residues. CDR1 is SQVTM and CDR2 is ANQGSEA in the germline V gene. The CDR3 here is CSALTGAGTEAFF. CDR3 nucleotides: TGCAGCGCCCTGACGGGGGCAGGGACTGAAGCTTTCTTT.

This clonotype appeared many times. The chain joins TRBV4-3 to TRBJ2-2; D call uncertain. This CDR3 has 14 amino acids. V lost 4 bases, J lost 4 bases, and 10 bases lay in between. Germline CDR1 reads LGHNA; CDR2 reads YSLEER. The CDR3 here is CASSPRMSTGELFF. Here the CDR3 DNA reads TGCGCCAGCAGCCCCCGAATGTCCACCGGGGAGCTGTTTTTT.

The rearrangement joins TRBV6-1 to TRBJ2-1; 14 nucleotides align to TRBD2. Trimming at V came to 6 bases and at J to 9 bases, leaving 7 bases not matched to a gene. This CDR3 region has 15 residues. From germline, CDR1 is MNHNS and CDR2 SASEGT. CDR3 sequence reads: CASRRLAGGPGEQFF. CDR3 nucleotides: TGTGCCAGCAGAAGACTAGCGGGAGGGCCCGGTGAGCAGTTCTTC.

The DNA of the CDR3 is TGTGCCAGTTCGGGCGGGAGGCCGGATGAGCAGTACTTC. It translates to CASSGGRPDEQYF. The chain couples TRBV6-2 or TRBV6-3 to TRBJ2-7; TRBD2 aligns across 8 bases. CDR3 length equals 13 residues. With 9 bases clipped from V and 7 bases from J, the junction kept 11 bases outside the gene matches. Germline V gives CDR1 MNHEY, CDR2 SVGEGT.

The CDR3 nucleotides read TGTGCCAGTAGTTCGCCCCGAGTCGCCTGGGCCAACGTCCTGACTTTC. Translating gives CASSSPRVAWANVLTF. The genes are TRBV19 and TRBJ2-6; D call uncertain. CDR3 size: 16 residues. From germline, CDR1 is LNHDA and CDR2 SQIVND (reference sequence). V lost 5 bases and J lost 5, with 16 bases in between.

This chain uses TRBV27 with TRBJ2-1; D gene ambiguous. The germline V and J ends were trimmed by 3 bases and 6 bases, with 15 bases remaining between them. Looked up from germline, CDR1 is MNHEY and CDR2 is SMNVEV (reference sequence). The CDR3 is made up of 15 amino acids. The CDR3, as DNA: TGTGCCAGCAGTTTGGGTGTTGTAAAGGTCAATGAGCAGTTCTTC. This gives the protein CASSLGVVKVNEQFF.

The rearrangement links TRBV12-5 to TRBJ2-1, with 11 bases lining up with TRBD2. The germline V gene has CDR1 LGHNT and CDR2 FRNRAP. J was trimmed by 5 bases and V by 3 bases; bases with no gene match: 3. The CDR3 has 15 amino acids. CDR3 region: CASGLRLAGNNEQFF. CDR3 sequence (DNA): TGTGCTAGTGGTTTACGACTAGCGGGAAACAATGAGCAGTTCTTC.

Details on this clonotype: A much larger clonotype is one base distant, so this may be a read error. The V call is TRBV6-2 or TRBV6-3, the J call TRBJ2-3; 8 bases align to TRBD2. V shed 4 bases and J 5 bases; nucleotides not matched to a gene: 17. This CDR3 contains 18 residues. Germline V CDR1 and CDR2: MNHEY, SVGEGT. This chain's CDR3 is CASSSGLALHLGGDTQYF. CDR3 DNA: TGTGCCAGCAGTTCCGGACTAGCATTGCACCTCGGGGGAGATACGCAGTATTTT.

This clonotype came up a few times. The V and J genes are TRBV7-2 and TRBJ1-2, with TRBD1 matching over 7 bases. Germline V gives CDR1 SGHTA, CDR2 FQGNSA. The CDR3 runs 15 residues. The junction had 11 bases not matched to a gene; V was cut back by 5 bases and J by 5 bases. The CDR3 protein is CASSAQAIQGYGYTF. The CDR3 DNA is TGTGCCAGCAGCGCGCAGGCGATACAGGGGTATGGCTACACCTTC. Full variable domain (rest looked up from reference TRBV7-2 and TRBJ1-2): GAGVSQSPSNKVTEKGKDVELRCDPISGHTALYWYRQSLGQGLEFLIYFQGNSAPDKSGLPSDRFSAERTGGSVSTLTIQRTQQEDSAVYLCASSAQAIQGYGYTFGSGTRLTVV.

V is TRBV6-2 or TRBV6-3 and J is TRBJ2-7; TRBD2 agrees at 7 bases. Looked up from germline, CDR1 is MNHEY and CDR2 is SVGEGT. V trimming: 2 bases; J trimming: 0 bases; junction bases outside the gene matches: 7. The length of the CDR3 is 16 residues. The CDR3 here is CASSYDRLAVSYEQYV. CDR3 coding DNA: TGTGCCAGCAGTTACGACCGGCTAGCGGTCTCCTACGAGCAGTACGTC.

This clonotype was recorded a few times. The chain employs TRBV28 and TRBJ1-5; D gene unclear. This CDR3 is 14 amino acids long. The V and J ends lost 6 bases and 0 bases respectively, with 9 bases between them. Germline CDR1 is MDHEN and CDR2 is SYDVKM. DNA of the CDR3: TGTGCCAGCAGGAGAAACCTTAGCAATCAGCCCCAGCATTTT. Translation: CASRRNLSNQPQHF.

This chain uses TRBV5-1 with TRBJ2-5; D remains unclear. The ends were cut back, 4 bases at V and 1 base at J, with 8 bases in the middle. The CDR3 covers 13 residues. Germline assignment: CDR1 SGHRS and CDR2 YFSETQ. The CDR3, as DNA: TGCGCCAGCAGCGTTGACACCCAAGAGACCCAGTACTTC. The encoded protein is CASSVDTQETQYF.

This clonotype was seen a handful of times. The genes are TRBV7-2 and TRBJ1-3, with 7 nucleotides matching TRBD1. CDR1 and CDR2 from the germline V gene are SGHTA and FQGNSA. This CDR3 is built from 16 residues. The V and J ends lost 5 bases and 0 bases, in that order; junction bases with no gene match: 7. CDR3 region: CASSRGQADSGNTIYF. In DNA form, the CDR3 reads TGTGCCAGCAGCCGCGGACAGGCAGACTCTGGAAACACCATATATTTT.